This is a list of T cell receptor beta chains from one sample in a study of tumor-infiltrating lymphocytes in primary liver carcinoma. TCRdb itself ran the multiplex PCR reads through MiXCR, one entry per CDR3 protein. The sample consists of about 180,000 distinct CDR3 sequences, 50% to 75% of them appearing once. Specimen: peripheral blood. The receptors stem from a man aged 40-50 years with primary liver carcinoma and hepatitis B virus infection. Each CDR3 is given with its conserved first and last residue. A D gene is named only where the DNA matches it firmly. Size tells how often a clone was seen (once, few, many) or the class of an expanded clone, and some rows leave it out.

TRBV6-5	TRBD1	-	TRBJ2-2	CASSYRPRQGTGELFF	TGTGCCAGCAGTTACCGCCCTCGACAGGGCACCGGGGAGCTGTTTTTT
TRBV11-2	-	medium-sized	TRBJ1-1	CASSPLPDTMNTEAFF	TGTGCCAGCAGCCCTTTACCGGACACCATGAACACTGAAGCTTTCTTT
TRBV11-3	-	many	TRBJ2-5	CASSLDSGEETQYF	TGTGCCAGCAGCTTAGATTCGGGAGAAGAGACCCAGTACTTC
TRBV29-1	-	many	TRBJ2-4	CSVTVGVKNIQYF	TGCAGCGTCACGGTGGGCGTAAAAAACATTCAGTACTTC
TRBV4-1	-	-	TRBJ2-7	CASSQVDMEAYEQYF	TGCGCCAGCAGCCAAGTAGACATGGAGGCCTACGAGCAGTACTTC
TRBV5-4	-	-	TRBJ2-7	CASNLGGGNPYEQYF	TGTGCCAGCAACTTGGGAGGCGGAAACCCTTATGAGCAGTACTTC
TRBV5-5	-	-	TRBJ2-5	CASSFLGIVGGETQYF	TGTGCCAGCAGCTTTTTGGGGATAGTAGGAGGAGAGACCCAGTACTTC
TRBV18	-	-	TRBJ2-3	CASSPRSDTQYF	TGTGCCAGCTCACCACGGTCCGATACGCAGTATTTT
TRBV11-2	-	-	TRBJ2-5	CASIFDSHETQYF	TGTGCCAGCATCTTCGACTCCCACGAGACCCAGTACTTC
TRBV12-3/TRBV12-4	TRBD1	few	TRBJ2-7	CASSLRQGAFEQYF	TGTGCCAGCAGTTTAAGACAGGGGGCTTTCGAGCAGTACTTC
TRBV29-1	-	many	TRBJ1-2	CSVEDGRASGYTF	TGCAGCGTTGAAGATGGTCGGGCCTCTGGCTACACCTTC
TRBV6-5	-	many	TRBJ2-7	CASSQGSSEQYF	TGTGCCAGCAGTCAAGGGAGTTCCGAGCAGTACTTC
TRBV12-3/TRBV12-4	-	once	TRBJ2-2	CASTPGGAGEFVGELFF	TGTGCCAGCACCCCCGGTGGGGCAGGGGAATTCGTCGGGGAGCTGTTTTTT
TRBV11-2	-	-	TRBJ2-1	CASSPGPAIEQFF	TGTGCCAGCAGCCCAGGACCAGCGATTGAGCAATTCTTC
TRBV12-3/TRBV12-4	-	-	TRBJ2-5	CASSPDGTETQYF	TGTGCCAGCAGTCCCGATGGGACGGAGACCCAGTACTTC
TRBV29-1	-	once	TRBJ2-5	CSVVLPGLETQYF	TGCAGCGTTGTATTACCGGGGTTGGAGACCCAGTACTTC
TRBV28	-	-	TRBJ2-1	CASSPGASESNEQFF	TGTGCCAGCAGTCCCGGGGCTAGCGAGTCCAATGAGCAGTTCTTC
TRBV4-2	-	-	TRBJ2-2	CASSLSRGNTGELFF	TGTGCCAGCAGCCTCTCACGGGGAAACACCGGGGAGCTGTTTTTT
TRBV6-2/TRBV6-3	-	-	TRBJ2-7	CASGSGLYEQYF	TGTGCCAGCGGATCCGGACTCTACGAGCAGTACTTC
TRBV12-3/TRBV12-4	TRBD2	-	TRBJ2-1	CASSPWTSGSYNEQFF	TGTGCCAGCAGCCCTTGGACTAGCGGGAGTTACAATGAGCAGTTCTTC
TRBV29-1	-	-	TRBJ2-2	CRPTGLTGKLFF	TGCAGGCCTACAGGATTGACCGGGAAGCTGTTTTTT
TRBV11-2	-	-	TRBJ2-7	CASSFTIYDQYF	TGTGCCAGCAGCTTCACCATCTACGATCAATACTTC
TRBV5-1	-	-	TRBJ1-4	CASSQDGSSVFF	TGCGCCAGCAGCCAGGACGGCAGTTCGGTGTTTTTT